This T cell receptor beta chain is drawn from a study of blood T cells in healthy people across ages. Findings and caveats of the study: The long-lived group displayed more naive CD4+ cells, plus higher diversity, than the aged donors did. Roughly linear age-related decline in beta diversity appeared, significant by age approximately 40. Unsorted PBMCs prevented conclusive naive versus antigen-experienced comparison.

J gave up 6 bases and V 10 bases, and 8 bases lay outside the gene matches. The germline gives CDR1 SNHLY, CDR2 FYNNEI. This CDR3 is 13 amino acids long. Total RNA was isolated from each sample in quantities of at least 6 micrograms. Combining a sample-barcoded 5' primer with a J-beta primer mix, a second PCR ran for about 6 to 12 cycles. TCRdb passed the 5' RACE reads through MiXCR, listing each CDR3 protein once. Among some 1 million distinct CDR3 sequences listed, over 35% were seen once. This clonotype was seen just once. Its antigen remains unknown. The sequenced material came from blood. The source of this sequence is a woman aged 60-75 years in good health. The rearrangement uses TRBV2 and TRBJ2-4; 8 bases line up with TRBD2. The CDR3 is CATKRLARNIQYF. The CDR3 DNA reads TGTGCCACCAAGAGACTAGCGAGAAACATTCAGTACTTC.